The 13 T cell receptor beta chains reported below all come from one sample, sequenced in a study of blood T cell repertoires in COVID-19. Data came from immunoSEQ multiplex PCR; TCRdb stores just in-frame clones and leaves some out. The sample shows 120,000 to 150,000 clones, about four fifths of them seen only once. The sample comprised peripheral blood. These receptors were collected from a human donor with acute or convalescent COVID-19. The donor label of this sample is uncertain.

The chain joins TRBV5-1 to TRBJ1-1; D remains unclear. V shed 0 bases and J shed 1 base, with 16 bases lying between them. Germline-derived CDR1 and CDR2 are SGHRS and YFSETQ. The CDR3 has 17 amino acids. This chain's CDR3 is CASSLADPGFRNTEAFF. The CDR3 DNA follows: TGCGCCAGCAGCTTGGCCGACCCAGGCTTCAGGAACACTGAAGCTTTCTTT.

This chain connects TRBV7-9 to TRBJ2-5; the D is unclear. CDR3 length equals 14 residues. Germline values: CDR1 SEHNR, CDR2 FQNEAQ (reference sequence). V lost 2 bases and J 2 bases, leaving 9 bases between the germline ends. CDR3 bases: TGTGCCAGCAGCTTACACAGCCTGCAAGAGACCCAGTACTTC. Its translation: CASSLHSLQETQYF.

The rearrangement joins TRBV9 to TRBJ1-2; tentatively, D is TRBD1 (5 bases). Per the germline V gene, CDR1 is SGDLS and CDR2 is YYNGEE. V gave up 4 bases and J gave up 8 bases, with 15 bases separating them. This CDR3 comprises 13 residues. For the CDR3, the DNA is TGTGCCAGCAGCTGGGGGGGAGACGGCGGCTACACCTTC. This sequence encodes CASSWGGDGGYTF. The whole variable domain, remainder taken from reference TRBV9 and TRBJ1-2, is DSGVTQTPKHLITATGQRVTLRCSPRSGDLSVYWYQQSLDQGLQFLIQYYNGEERAKGNILERFSAQQFPDLHSELNLSSLELGDSALYFCASSWGGDGGYTFGSGTRLTVV.

This clone has a single count. The chain joins TRBV18 to TRBJ1-6, with TRBD1 matching 7 bases. Unmatched junction bases numbered 9, after V lost 5 bases and J lost 8 bases. Germline CDR1 is KGHSH and CDR2 is LQKENI. The CDR3 covers 15 residues. CDR3 protein: CASSAGTVLHSPLHF. The CDR3, as DNA: TGTGCCAGCTCAGCCGGGACAGTGTTGCATTCACCCCTCCACTTT.

V gene TRBV4-1 combines with J gene TRBJ2-3; weak D call: TRBD1 (5 bases). CDR3 length equals 12 residues. The ends were cut back, 3 bases at V and 6 bases at J, with 7 bases in the middle. The germline CDR1 and CDR2 sequences are MGHRA and YSYEKL. The CDR3 DNA reads as TGCGCCAGCAGCCACAACAGGGATACGCAGTATTTT. This sequence encodes CASSHNRDTQYF.

The chain combines TRBV12-2 with TRBJ2-7; the table's TRBD1 call for D was not verified on the DNA. TRBV12-2 is noted as a pseudogene. The CDR3 length is 11 residues. CDR3 DNA sequence: TGTGCAAGTTTACAGGTCTACGAGCAGTACGTC. Translated: CASLQVYEQYV.

The rearrangement links TRBV6-2 or TRBV6-3 to TRBJ2-2, with D tentatively TRBD2 (5 bases). V dropped 4 bases and J dropped 7 bases, with 10 bases sitting between them. This CDR3 region has 13 residues. Germline V lookup: CDR1 MNHEY, CDR2 SVGEGT. CDR3 coding DNA: TGTGCCAGCAGTTTCGGGGTAGGCGGGGAGCTGTTTTTT. Amino acid sequence: CASSFGVGGELFF.

The V gene is TRBV6-5, the J gene TRBJ2-3, with D possibly TRBD2 on 5 matching bases. Germline V gene lookup returns CDR1 MNHEY and CDR2 SVGAGI. The CDR3 covers 15 residues. V lost 0 bases and J 5 bases, leaving 12 bases between the germline ends. CDR3 coding DNA: TGTGCCAGCAGTTACTCGACGGGTGCGGGAGATACGCAGTATTTT. It encodes CASSYSTGAGDTQYF.

This clone was observed a few times. V and J are TRBV20-1 and TRBJ1-2, with D maybe TRBD1 (5 bases). CDR3 size: 11 residues. Germline assignment: CDR1 DFQATT and CDR2 SNEGSKA (reference sequence). V shed 8 bases and J shed 2 bases, with 9 bases lying between them. The CDR3 protein is CSTRVNYGYTF. CDR3 DNA sequence: TGCAGTACCAGGGTCAACTATGGCTACACCTTC.

The chain uses TRBV10-1 and TRBJ2-1; 8 bases agree with TRBD1. CDR1 and CDR2 from the germline V gene are WNHNN and SYGVQD (reference sequence). V shed 6 bases, J shed 8 bases, and the junction held 6 bases outside the gene matches. The CDR3 sequence is 13 residues long. The CDR3 DNA is TGCGCCAGCAGCCGTGGACAGGGCGATGAGCAGTTCTTC. Amino acid sequence: CASSRGQGDEQFF.

This clone was seen at least ten times. The chain links TRBV4-1 to TRBJ1-2, with 8 bases aligning to TRBD1. Germline values: CDR1 MGHRA, CDR2 YSYEKL. The CDR3 is 16 residues long. Trimming removed 1 base from V and 6 bases from J; junction bases left unmatched: 10. The CDR3 spells CASSQARSGGADGYTF. The CDR3 DNA sequence: TGCGCCAGCAGCCAAGCTAGATCAGGGGGCGCGGATGGCTACACCTTC.

The chain combines TRBV19 with TRBJ2-2, with D tentatively TRBD1 (6 bases). The CDR3 spans 16 residues. Germline V gene sequence: CDR1 LNHDA, CDR2 SQIVND (reference sequence). V dropped 10 bases and J dropped 0 bases, with 18 bases sitting between them. The CDR3 is CATRSPTGPNTGELFF. As DNA, the CDR3 is TGTGCCACCCGATCCCCGACAGGACCGAACACCGGGGAGCTGTTTTTT. The complete variable domain, with remaining parts taken from reference TRBV19 and TRBJ2-2, reads DGGITQSPKYLFRKEGQNVTLSCEQNLNHDAMYWYRQDPGQGLRLIYYSQIVNDFQKGDIAEGYSVSREKKESFPLTVTSAQKNPTAFYLCATRSPTGPNTGELFFGEGSRLTVL.

J is TRBJ1-1 and V is TRBV10-1, with D uncertain. Per germline, CDR1 WNHNN and CDR2 SYGVQD (reference sequence). V was cut by 7 bases and J by 0 bases, with 9 bases left in between. This CDR3 contains 13 residues. In nucleotides, the CDR3 is TGCGCCAGCATCTTAGAAATGAACACTGAAGCTTTCTTT. It yields the protein CASILEMNTEAFF.